This TCR beta chain was sequenced in a study of shared clonotypes between healthy human individuals. For the study at large: The study enrolled two women and a few men aged 18 to 49. Study results and caveats: The study drew on few donors, limiting represented genetic and exposure-history diversity.

Deep level was the assay's run setting. The method was immunoSEQ multiplex PCR; TCRdb's version includes in-frame clones alone and lacks a portion of them. The sample has under 850,000 clones; more than 85% are singletons. For this clone: Its antigen is not known.

Terminally differentiated effector memory CD45RA+ cells were excluded from the naive CD8 cells, which were CD45RO-negative and positively selected for CCR7. CDR1 and CDR2 (germline): LNHDA, SQIVND (reference sequence). V was clipped by 3 bases and J by 6 bases; unmatched bases: 3. The CDR3 sequence is 15 residues long. Specimen: naive CD8+ T cells sorted from blood. The rearrangement joins TRBV19 to TRBJ2-1; 12 bases fit TRBD2. This clonotype was sampled from a young man in good health. CDR3 residues: CASSMTSGRSNEQFF. CDR3 nucleotide sequence: TGTGCCAGTAGTATGACTAGCGGGAGATCCAATGAGCAGTTCTTC.